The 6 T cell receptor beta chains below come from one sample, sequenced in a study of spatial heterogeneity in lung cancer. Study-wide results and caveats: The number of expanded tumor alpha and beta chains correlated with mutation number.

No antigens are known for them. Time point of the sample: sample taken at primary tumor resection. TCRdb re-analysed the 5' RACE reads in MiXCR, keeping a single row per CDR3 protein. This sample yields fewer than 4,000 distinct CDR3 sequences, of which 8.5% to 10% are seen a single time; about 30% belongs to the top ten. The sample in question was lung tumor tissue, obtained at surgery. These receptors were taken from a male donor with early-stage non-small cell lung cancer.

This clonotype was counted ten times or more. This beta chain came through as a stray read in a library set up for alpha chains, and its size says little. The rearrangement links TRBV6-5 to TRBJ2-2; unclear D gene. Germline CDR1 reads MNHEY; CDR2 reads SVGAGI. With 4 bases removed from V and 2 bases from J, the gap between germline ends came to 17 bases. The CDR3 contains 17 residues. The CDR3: CASSSATWRVNTGELFF. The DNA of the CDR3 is TGTGCCAGCAGTTCCGCGACTTGGCGCGTCAACACCGGGGAGCTGTTTTTT.

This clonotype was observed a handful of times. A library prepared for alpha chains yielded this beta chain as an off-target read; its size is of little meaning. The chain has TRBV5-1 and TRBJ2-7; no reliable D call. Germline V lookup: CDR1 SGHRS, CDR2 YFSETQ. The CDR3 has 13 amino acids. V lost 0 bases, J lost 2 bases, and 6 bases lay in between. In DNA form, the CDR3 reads TGCGCCAGCAGCTTGGGCGGACCCTACGAGCAGTACTTC. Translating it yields CASSLGGPYEQYF.

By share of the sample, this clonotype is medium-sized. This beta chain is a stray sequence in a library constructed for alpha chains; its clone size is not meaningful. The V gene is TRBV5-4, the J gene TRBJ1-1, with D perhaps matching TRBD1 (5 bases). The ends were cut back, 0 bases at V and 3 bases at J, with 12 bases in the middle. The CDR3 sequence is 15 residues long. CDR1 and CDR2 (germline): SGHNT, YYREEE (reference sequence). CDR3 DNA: TGTGCCAGCAGCTTGGACAGCAGGGAGGACACTGAAGCTTTCTTT. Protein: CASSLDSREDTEAFF.

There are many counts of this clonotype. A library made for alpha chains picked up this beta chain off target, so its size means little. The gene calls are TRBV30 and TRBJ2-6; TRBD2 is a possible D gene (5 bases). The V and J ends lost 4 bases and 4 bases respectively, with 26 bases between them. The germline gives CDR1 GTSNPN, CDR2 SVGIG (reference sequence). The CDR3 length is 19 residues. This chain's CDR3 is CAWKATKRESFGGANVLTF. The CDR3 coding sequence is TGTGCCTGGAAGGCAACGAAGAGGGAAAGCTTCGGCGGGGCCAACGTCCTGACTTTC.

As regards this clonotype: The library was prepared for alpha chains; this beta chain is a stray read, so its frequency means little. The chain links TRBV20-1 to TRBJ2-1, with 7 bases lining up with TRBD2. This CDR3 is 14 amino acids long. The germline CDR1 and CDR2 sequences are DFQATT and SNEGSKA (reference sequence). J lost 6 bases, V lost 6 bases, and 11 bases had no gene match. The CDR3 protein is CSAPAPGGSNEQFF. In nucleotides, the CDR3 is TGCAGTGCCCCCGCGCCGGGAGGAAGCAATGAGCAGTTCTTC.

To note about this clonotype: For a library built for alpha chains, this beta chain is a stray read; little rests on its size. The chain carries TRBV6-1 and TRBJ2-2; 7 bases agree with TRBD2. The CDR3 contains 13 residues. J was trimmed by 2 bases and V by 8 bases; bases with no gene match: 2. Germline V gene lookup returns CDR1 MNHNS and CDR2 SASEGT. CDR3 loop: CASGGGNTGELFF. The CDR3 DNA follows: TGTGCCAGCGGCGGGGGTAACACCGGGGAGCTGTTTTTT.